These 25 T cell receptor beta chains share one sample of origin, sequenced in a study of immune heterogeneity within non-small cell lung tumors. Amplification of TCR beta CDR3 was performed by multiplex PCR with 32 V and 13 J primers. TCRdb fed the multiplex PCR reads into MiXCR, producing one record per CDR3 protein. The sample records fewer than 8,000 distinct CDR3 sequences, roughly 23% being singletons. Bulk tumor genomic DNA constituted the template, at 600 to 750 ng per sample. Every primary tumor yielded several biopsies, spaced far apart, that were taken during surgery. Enrolled individuals presented with untreated, newly diagnosed non-small cell lung cancer and received curative surgery. The specimen sequenced was lung tumor tissue. The receptors stem from a man in his 70s with non-small cell lung cancer.

This clonotype was recorded many times. The chain uses TRBV7-9 and TRBJ1-1, with D uncertain. The CDR3 extends over 18 amino acids. Germline CDR1 and CDR2: SEHNR and FQNEAQ (reference sequence). The V end lost 6 bases, the J end lost 4 bases, and 27 bases lay between the germline ends. The CDR3 nucleotides read TGTGCCAGCAGTTCAAGCGGGGAAGAGAACCCTTATGGCACTGAAGCTTTCTTT. Translation: CASSSSGEENPYGTEAFF.

The chain has TRBV20-1 and TRBJ2-1, with unresolved D. Germline CDR1 and CDR2: DFQATT and SNEGSKA (reference sequence). Between the trimmed V and J ends, which lost 3 bases and 4 bases, there was a span of 4 bases. The CDR3 extends over 11 amino acids. The CDR3 DNA reads as TGCAGTGCTAGCCGGTACAATGAGCAGTTCTTC. This codes for CSASRYNEQFF.

By sample fraction, this clonotype is medium-sized. V is TRBV6-4 and J is TRBJ2-2; D gene ambiguous. Germline CDR1 and CDR2: MRHNA and SNTAGT. CDR3 length: 12 residues. V was pared by 3 bases and J by 1 base, with 0 bases between. The CDR3 nucleotides read TGTGCCAGCAGTGAGAACACCGGGGAGCTGTTTTTT. Its protein is CASSENTGELFF.

In its sample, this clonotype is medium-sized (0.01 to 0.1%). This chain links TRBV11-2 with TRBJ2-1; TRBD2 agrees at 7 bases. Germline V gene data show CDR1 as SGHAT and CDR2 as FQNNGV. Trimming removed 3 bases from V and 4 bases from J; junction bases left unmatched: 6. This CDR3 spans 15 amino acids. CDR3 DNA: TGTGCCAGCAGCTTGGAGCGGGACGGGTACAATGAGCAGTTCTTC. Amino acids: CASSLERDGYNEQFF.

On this clonotype: This may arise from a read error, as a much more abundant clone is one base away. The chain uses TRBV28 and TRBJ2-3; 10 positions match TRBD2. Germline V lookup: CDR1 MDHEN, CDR2 SYDVKM. The CDR3 has 18 residues. DNA of the CDR3: TGTGCCAGCAGTATCGCCGGGACTAGCGACCCATCCACAGATACGCGGTATTTT. Amino acids: CASSIAGTSDPSTDTRYF.

This chain connects TRBV14 to TRBJ2-5; D gene uncertain. The germline gives CDR1 SGHDN, CDR2 FVKESK. V gave up 1 base and J gave up 1 base, with 10 bases separating them. The CDR3 totals 15 residues. The CDR3 region is CASSQGGYSQETQYF. For the CDR3, the DNA is TGTGCCAGCAGCCAAGGCGGCTACAGCCAAGAGACCCAGTACTTC.

The chain combines TRBV7-3 with TRBJ2-5, with 11 bases fitting TRBD1. The CDR3 covers 15 residues. The J segment lost 4 bases and the V segment lost 5 bases, leaving 6 bases of the junction unmatched. Germline values: CDR1 SGHTA, CDR2 FQGTGA. The CDR3 nucleotides are TGTGCCAGCAGCCCGGGGACAGGGGGAGGAGAGACCCAGTACTTC. This gives the protein CASSPGTGGGETQYF.

Only one count was recorded for this clonotype. The chain carries TRBV19 and TRBJ2-2; D unclear. V was cut by 5 bases and J by 5 bases, with 9 bases left in between. This CDR3 has 13 amino acids. The germline CDR1 and CDR2 sequences are LNHDA and SQIVND (reference sequence). The CDR3 bases are TGTGCCAGTAGTTCATCCAGAACCGGGGAGCTGTTTTTT. Its translation is CASSSSRTGELFF.

This rearrangement joins TRBV5-1 to TRBJ1-1; D may be TRBD1 (5 bases). Trimming shortened V by 5 bases and J by 5 bases, and 10 bases separated the two germline ends. The CDR3 runs to 12 residues. Germline lookup yields CDR1 SGHRS and CDR2 YFSETQ. CDR3 coding DNA: TGCGCCAGCAGGTTGCGGGGGACTGAAGCTTTCTTT. It codes for CASRLRGTEAFF.

By share, this clonotype ranks as medium-sized. This rearrangement joins TRBV7-8 to TRBJ2-7, with D unresolved. The CDR3 totals 15 residues. Looked up from germline, CDR1 is SGHVS and CDR2 is FQNEAQ. The ends were cut back, 1 base at V and 2 bases at J, with 12 bases in the middle. Written as DNA, the CDR3 is TGTGCCAGCAGCTTAGGGCAGGCTGTGGCCTACGAGCAGTACTTC. Translation: CASSLGQAVAYEQYF.

This clonotype is medium-sized (0.01 to 0.1%) by share. The chain joins TRBV9 to TRBJ2-7, with 7 bases identical to TRBD1. J gave up 2 bases and V 0 bases, and 5 bases lay outside the gene matches. Germline loops: CDR1 SGDLS, CDR2 YYNGEE. The CDR3 length is 15 residues. CDR3 loop: CASSVGTGRAYEQYF. In DNA form, the CDR3 reads TGTGCCAGCAGCGTAGGGACAGGTAGAGCCTACGAGCAGTACTTC.

By share of the sample, this clonotype is medium-sized. The J gene is TRBJ1-2, the V gene TRBV30; 7 positions match TRBD1. V lost 7 bases, J lost 8 bases, and 13 bases stayed unmatched. Germline V gives CDR1 GTSNPN, CDR2 SVGIG (reference sequence). This CDR3 comprises 13 residues. The CDR3 loop is CASTDRDLWGYTF. CDR3 DNA: TGTGCCTCGACCGACAGGGACCTTTGGGGCTACACCTTC.

V usage is TRBV7-6 and J usage is TRBJ2-6; the match to TRBD1 covers 9 bases. The CDR3 is 17 amino acids. Germline loops: CDR1 SGHVS, CDR2 FNYEAQ. Losses at the gene ends were 1 base for V and 2 bases for J; bases not matched to a gene: 3. CDR3 sequence (DNA): TGTGCCAGCAGCTTAGGCACAGGGGGCGCTGGGGCCAACGTCCTGACTTTC. Residues: CASSLGTGGAGANVLTF.

By share, this clonotype ranks as large. CDR3 coding DNA: TGTGCCAGTAGTATAGATGGGGACAGACCCTACGGCTCCTACAATGAGCAGTTCTTC. This encodes CASSIDGDRPYGSYNEQFF. The V gene is TRBV19, the J gene TRBJ2-1; the match to TRBD1 covers 7 bases. V trimming: 0 bases; J trimming: 0 bases; junction bases outside the gene matches: 11. The CDR3 is 19 residues long. The germline gives CDR1 LNHDA, CDR2 SQIVND (reference sequence).

Many counts were recorded for this clonotype. CDR3 DNA sequence: TGTGCCAGCAGCTTAGTAGCTTACACTGAAGCTTTCTTT. The encoded protein is CASSLVAYTEAFF. The rearrangement uses TRBV11-3 and TRBJ1-1; D remains ambiguous. The CDR3 sequence is 13 residues long. The V gene's germline CDR1 is SGHNT and CDR2 YENEEA. The ends were cut back, 1 base at V and 3 bases at J, with 6 bases in the middle.

The chain joins TRBV30 to TRBJ1-5, with D possibly TRBD1 on 5 matching bases. This CDR3 contains 16 residues. Trimming shortened V by 2 bases and J by 0 bases, and 14 bases separated the two germline ends. Germline assignment: CDR1 GTSNPN and CDR2 SVGIG (reference sequence). CDR3 sequence (DNA): TGTGCCTGGAGTTACGGACATCTCGATAGCAATCAGCCCCAGCATTTT. Amino acid sequence: CAWSYGHLDSNQPQHF.

The chain carries TRBV7-2 and TRBJ2-3, with 9 bases identical to TRBD2. V shed 3 bases, J shed 2 bases, and the junction held 6 bases outside the gene matches. The CDR3 contains 16 residues. Germline CDR1 reads SGHTA; CDR2 reads FQGNSA. For the CDR3, the DNA is TGTGCCAGCAGCTTGAGTAGCGGGAGCACCACAGATACGCAGTATTTT. It yields the protein CASSLSSGSTTDTQYF.

V is TRBV6-5 and J is TRBJ2-2, with D perhaps matching TRBD2 (5 bases). This CDR3 contains 16 residues. The germline CDR1 and CDR2 sequences are MNHEY and SVGAGI. Trimming stripped 0 bases from V and 8 bases from J, with 16 bases between. CDR3 loop: CASSYSAQLGGGELFF. DNA of the CDR3: TGTGCCAGCAGTTACTCGGCCCAACTAGGTGGAGGGGAGCTGTTTTTT.

The chain joins TRBV7-6 to TRBJ2-2; D not certain. Deletions cut 3 bases from V and 6 bases from J, with 11 bases between. The CDR3 spans 14 residues. In germline, CDR1 is SGHVS, CDR2 FNYEAQ. CDR3 DNA sequence: TGTGCCAGCAGCTTGGGGTCGGGCGCCGGGGAGCTGTTTTTT. Translation gives CASSLGSGAGELFF. Full variable domain (rest looked up from reference TRBV7-6 and TRBJ2-2): GAGVSQSPRYKVTKRGQDVALRCDPISGHVSLYWYRQALGQGPEFLTYFNYEAQQDKSGLPNDRFSAERPEGSISTLTIQRTEQRDSAMYRCASSLGSGAGELFFGEGSRLTVL.

This clonotype came up many times. This chain links TRBV18 with TRBJ2-3; 8 bases fit TRBD2. Germline V CDR1 and CDR2: KGHSH, LQKENI. J lost 13 bases, V lost 0 bases, and 6 bases had no gene match. The CDR3 consists of 13 residues. The CDR3 sequence: CASSPPNSGGEYF. Written as DNA, the CDR3 is TGTGCCAGCTCACCACCTAACAGCGGGGGAGAGTATTTT.

Within the sample, this clonotype is medium-sized. The chain links TRBV27 to TRBJ2-3; D is possibly TRBD2 (5 bases). This CDR3 has 14 residues. Per the germline V gene, CDR1 is MNHEY and CDR2 is SMNVEV (reference sequence). V was cut by 2 bases and J by 2 bases, with 8 bases left in between. Here the CDR3 DNA reads TGTGCCAGCAGTTTACGAGGGAACACAGATACGCAGTATTTT. It encodes CASSLRGNTDTQYF.

This clonotype is classed as medium-sized. This chain links TRBV4-2 with TRBJ2-7; D unclear. This CDR3 contains 15 residues. The germline V and J ends were trimmed by 2 bases and 0 bases, with 11 bases remaining between them. Germline values: CDR1 LGHNA, CDR2 YNFKEQ. This CDR3 reads CASSQTLIDSYEQYF. The CDR3 bases are TGTGCCAGCAGCCAAACATTAATAGACTCCTACGAGCAGTACTTC.

This clonotype is medium-sized (0.01 to 0.1%). V is TRBV6-4 and J is TRBJ2-6, with TRBD1 as a possible D gene (5 bases). Germline CDR1 reads MRHNA; CDR2 reads SNTAGT. The CDR3 has 16 amino acids. Trimming pared 4 bases from V and 0 bases from J, leaving 10 bases between. Written as DNA, the CDR3 is TGTGCCAGCAGTGTAACAGGATCCTCTGGGGCCAACGTCCTGACTTTC. Its protein product is CASSVTGSSGANVLTF.

Within the sample, this clonotype is medium-sized. V is TRBV30 and J is TRBJ1-2, with D possibly being TRBD1 (5 bases). This CDR3 has 12 residues. The ends were cut back, 5 bases at V and 4 bases at J, with 11 bases in the middle. Germline values: CDR1 GTSNPN, CDR2 SVGIG (reference sequence). CDR3 nucleotides: TGTGCCTGGGAGGGGTTTCTCTATGGCTACACCTTC. This encodes CAWEGFLYGYTF.

This clonotype was detected many times. The rearrangement joins TRBV12-3 or TRBV12-4 to TRBJ1-4; weak D call: TRBD1 (6 bases). The V end was cut by 0 bases, the J end by 5 bases, with 7 bases between. This CDR3 is built from 14 residues. Here the CDR3 DNA reads TGTGCCAGCAGTTTAGCGGACAGCAATGAAAAACTGTTTTTT. Protein sequence: CASSLADSNEKLFF.